Below are 27 T cell receptor beta chains sequenced from a single sample in a study of T cell responses to AZD1222 COVID-19 vaccine. Only in-frame clones appear in the TCRdb table, and some are missing; sequencing was by immunoSEQ multiplex PCR. This table has about 84,000 clones, roughly 87% appearing once. The specimen comprised peripheral blood, sampled 28 days after the second AZD1222 dose. The receptors stem from an adult who received the AZD1222 COVID-19 vaccine.

This clone was seen more than once but under ten times. The chain carries TRBV9 and TRBJ2-7; D may be TRBD2 (5 bases). From germline, CDR1 is SGDLS and CDR2 YYNGEE. The CDR3 is made up of 15 amino acids. V lost 0 bases to trimming and J lost 1 base, with 11 bases between them. CDR3 residues: CASSVGISASYEQYF. The DNA for the CDR3 is TGTGCCAGCAGCGTAGGCATTAGCGCTTCCTACGAGCAGTACTTC.

The chain joins TRBV7-2 to TRBJ2-7; 9 bases match TRBD1. The CDR3 has 15 amino acids. Germline CDR1 reads SGHTA; CDR2 reads FQGNSA. J gave up 0 bases and V 5 bases, and 5 bases lay outside the gene matches. In DNA, the CDR3 is TGTGCCAGCAGCCCGGACAGGGGCAGCTCCTACGAGCAGTACTTC. Its translation is CASSPDRGSSYEQYF.

This chain links TRBV5-6 with TRBJ1-1, with D possibly being TRBD1 (6 bases). This CDR3 is built from 14 residues. Germline CDR1 is SGHDT and CDR2 is YYEEEE. V shed 0 bases and J shed 3 bases, with 9 bases lying between them. The CDR3 nucleotides are TGTGCCAGCAGCTTGGAACAGGGTGACACTGAAGCTTTCTTT. Translation: CASSLEQGDTEAFF.

CDR3 DNA sequence: TGTGCCAGCAGCCCACCCGGGGGGGGAGGGCACGGGTATGGCTACACCTTC. Translated, it gives CASSPPGGGGHGYGYTF. This sequence joins TRBV5-4 and TRBJ1-2; D is possibly TRBD1 (5 bases). The V gene's germline CDR1 is SGHNT and CDR2 YYREEE (reference sequence). CDR3 length: 17 amino acids. V was shortened by 4 bases and J by 5 bases, with 24 bases between the two germline ends. Complete variable domain (other parts from reference TRBV5-4 and TRBJ1-2): ETGVTQSPTHLIKTRGQQVTLRCSSQSGHNTVSWYQQALGQGPQFIFQYYREEENGRGNFPPRFSGLQFPNYSSELNVNALELDDSALYLCASSPPGGGGHGYGYTFGSGTRLTVV.

This chain links TRBV6-1 with TRBJ1-5; a possible D gene is TRBD1 (6 bases). Trimming shortened V by 1 base and J by 2 bases, and 9 bases separated the two germline ends. Germline CDR1 MNHNS, CDR2 SASEGT. The CDR3 has 15 amino acids. CDR3 residues: CASSEEQGRNQPQHF. Written as DNA, the CDR3 is TGTGCCAGCAGTGAAGAACAGGGTCGCAATCAGCCCCAGCATTTT.

The sample holds many counts of this clone. The gene calls are TRBV29-1 and TRBJ2-7, with 7 bases that match TRBD1. The trim removed 3 bases at V and 2 bases at J, leaving 4 bases unmatched. This CDR3 is 13 amino acids long. Germline loops: CDR1 SQVTM, CDR2 ANQGSEA. As DNA, the CDR3 is TGCAGCGTTGAGGGACAGCAAACCTACGAGCAGTACTTC. It codes for CSVEGQQTYEQYF.

This clone has only a few counts. This chain uses TRBV13 with TRBJ2-5; 15 bases align to TRBD2. V was pared by 5 bases and J by 1 base, with 2 bases of the junction left unmatched. This CDR3 is built from 16 residues. Germline CDR1 is PRHDT and CDR2 is FYEKMQ (reference sequence). The CDR3 DNA follows: TGTGCCAGCAGCGGACTAGCGGGGGGGCTCCAAGAGACCCAGTACTTC. Protein sequence: CASSGLAGGLQETQYF.

The chain carries TRBV15 and TRBJ1-3, with D possibly being TRBD1 (5 bases). This CDR3 comprises 14 residues. V was clipped by 5 bases and J by 2 bases, with 10 bases between them. Germline V gives CDR1 LNHNV, CDR2 YYDKDF (reference sequence). The CDR3 region is CATSQQATGNTIYF. The CDR3 DNA reads as TGTGCCACCAGCCAACAGGCAACTGGAAACACCATATATTTT.

Written as DNA, the CDR3 is TGTGCCAGTAGTACGAAAGCGGACAGCTTCTATGGCTACACCTTC. It encodes CASSTKADSFYGYTF. V gene TRBV19 combines with J gene TRBJ1-2; D is perhaps TRBD1 (6 bases). Germline V gene sequence: CDR1 LNHDA, CDR2 SQIVND (reference sequence). CDR3 length: 15 residues. Trimming removed 4 bases from V and 4 bases from J, with 16 bases in between.

The DNA of the CDR3 is TGCGCCAGCAGCGCCGCCGGGACAGGGGAAAAACTGTTTTTT. It codes for CASSAAGTGEKLFF. The chain has TRBV5-1 and TRBJ1-4; 9 bases map to TRBD1. The CDR3 is 14 residues long. Germline V CDR1 and CDR2: SGHRS, YFSETQ. V shed 4 bases, J shed 8 bases, and the junction held 6 bases outside the gene matches.

This clone showed up just once. This chain links TRBV4-2 with TRBJ1-1, with D possibly matching TRBD1 (5 bases). This CDR3 is 15 amino acids long. V was trimmed by 0 bases and J by 0 bases, leaving 8 bases between them. The germline CDR1 and CDR2 sequences are LGHNA and YNFKEQ. This chain's CDR3 is CASSQDRVMNTEAFF. In DNA form, the CDR3 reads TGTGCCAGCAGCCAAGACAGGGTGATGAACACTGAAGCTTTCTTT.

The V and J genes are TRBV6-6 and TRBJ2-3; D is possibly TRBD2 (7 bases). This CDR3 is 15 amino acids long. CDR1 and CDR2 (germline): MNHNY, SVGAGI (reference sequence). V gave up 7 bases and J gave up 4 bases, with 18 bases separating them. CDR3 amino acids: CASTPGGQAADTQYF. For the CDR3, the DNA is TGTGCCAGCACCCCCGGGGGGCAGGCAGCAGATACGCAGTATTTT.

The chain combines TRBV12-3 or TRBV12-4 with TRBJ2-1, with a tentative D call TRBD1 (5 bases). CDR3 length: 13 amino acids. Trimming shortened V by 3 bases and J by 10 bases, and 13 bases separated the two germline ends. The CDR3, as DNA: TGTGCCAGCAGTTTGGGGCATCTTGGGGAGCAGTTCTTC. This translates into CASSLGHLGEQFF.

V is TRBV18 and J is TRBJ1-1, with 8 bases matching TRBD1. V shed 4 bases and J 4 bases; nucleotides not matched to a gene: 11. In germline, CDR1 is KGHSH, CDR2 LQKENI. The CDR3 length is 16 residues. This CDR3 is CASSLQAGGAGTEAFF. The DNA of the CDR3 is TGTGCCAGCTCACTCCAAGCAGGGGGCGCGGGCACTGAAGCTTTCTTT.

The chain joins TRBV27 to TRBJ2-1; TRBD2 aligns across 8 bases. Looked up from germline, CDR1 is MNHEY and CDR2 is SMNVEV (reference sequence). This CDR3 spans 16 amino acids. The ends lost 4 bases at V and 2 bases at J; junction bases unmatched: 7. CDR3 amino acids: CASSSSRRGAYNEQFF. The CDR3, as DNA: TGTGCCAGCAGTTCGAGTAGGCGGGGGGCCTACAATGAGCAGTTCTTC.

The chain recombines TRBV6-1 with TRBJ2-6, with D perhaps TRBD1 or TRBD2 (6 bases each). Trimming removed 0 bases from V and 0 bases from J, with 18 bases in between. This CDR3 is 20 amino acids long. The germline V gene encodes CDR1 MNHNS and CDR2 SASEGT. The CDR3 DNA sequence: TGTGCCAGCAGTGAAGCGGACTACAGGGAAGGAGGCTCTGGGGCCAACGTCCTGACTTTC. Translating it yields CASSEADYREGGSGANVLTF.

The chain combines TRBV3-1 (or the pseudogene TRBV3-2) with TRBJ2-6; D not certain. CDR1 LGHDT and CDR2 YNNKEL come from the germline V gene (reference sequence). Trimming cost V 5 bases and J 4 bases, with 18 bases left between them. The CDR3 is made up of 17 amino acids. The chain's CDR3 is CASSKRSQASGANVLTF. Written as DNA, the CDR3 is TGTGCCAGCAGCAAAAGGTCCCAAGCCTCAGGGGCCAACGTCCTGACTTTC.

V gene TRBV2 combines with J gene TRBJ2-2; D is unresolved. The CDR3 is 15 residues long. Per the germline V gene, CDR1 is SNHLY and CDR2 is FYNNEI. The V end lost 2 bases, the J end lost 4 bases, and 11 bases lay between the germline ends. CDR3 bases: TGTGCCAGCAGTGAACAGGACCGAACCACCGGGGAGCTGTTTTTT. Amino acid sequence: CASSEQDRTTGELFF.

The rearrangement uses TRBV3-1 (or the pseudogene TRBV3-2) and TRBJ1-2, with 9 bases fitting TRBD1. Germline CDR1 and CDR2: LGHDT and YNNKEL (reference sequence). V shed 6 bases and J 5 bases; nucleotides not matched to a gene: 7. The CDR3 covers 14 residues. CDR3 sequence (DNA): TGTGCCAGCAGTCTACGACAGGGGGAATATGGCTACACCTTC. This translates into CASSLRQGEYGYTF.

This clone was seen only once. V is TRBV9 and J is TRBJ2-7, with no clear D. This CDR3 comprises 13 residues. CDR1 SGDLS and CDR2 YYNGEE come from the germline V gene. The ends were cut back, 1 base at V and 0 bases at J, with 5 bases in the middle. The CDR3 reads CASSVSGSYEQYF. The CDR3 DNA is TGTGCCAGCAGCGTAAGTGGCTCCTACGAGCAGTACTTC.

This clone is labeled as medium-sized. The genes are TRBV28 and TRBJ2-7; D gene uncertain. From germline, CDR1 is MDHEN and CDR2 SYDVKM. The germline V and J ends were trimmed by 10 bases and 4 bases, with 23 bases remaining between them. The CDR3 extends over 15 amino acids. CDR3 nucleotides: TGTGCCATCGGCAACCCAGGTTTTGGGGTATACGAGCAGTACTTC. Translating it yields CAIGNPGFGVYEQYF.

The V call is TRBV6-2 or TRBV6-3, the J call TRBJ2-7; TRBD2 aligns across 11 bases. Germline-derived CDR1 and CDR2 are MNHEY and SVGEGT. V shed 2 bases, J shed 6 bases, and the junction held 3 bases outside the gene matches. This CDR3 comprises 14 residues. The CDR3 DNA sequence: TGTGCCAGCAGTTACGGCCTAGCGGGGGGCGAGCAGTACTTC. Encoded protein: CASSYGLAGGEQYF.

The chain has TRBV9 and TRBJ2-5, with a possible D match to TRBD1 (6 bases). Trimming left V 4 bases short and J 4 bases short, with 17 bases between. The CDR3 is 15 amino acids. Looked up from germline, CDR1 is SGDLS and CDR2 is YYNGEE. The CDR3 DNA follows: TGTGCCAGCAGCCCTAGGACAGCGACGGCAGAGACCCAGTACTTC. It translates to CASSPRTATAETQYF.

This chain joins TRBV2 and TRBJ2-3, with D uncertain. The CDR3 totals 11 residues. V was cut by 7 bases and J by 2 bases, with 4 bases left in between. Germline V gene data show CDR1 as SNHLY and CDR2 as FYNNEI. CDR3 region: CASTFTDTQYF. Written as DNA, the CDR3 is TGTGCCAGCACCTTCACAGATACGCAGTATTTT.

V gene TRBV19 combines with J gene TRBJ1-2; 9 bases match TRBD1. The CDR3 runs 16 residues. After removal of 4 bases from V and 7 bases from J, the junction contained 13 bases not matched to a gene. In germline, CDR1 is LNHDA, CDR2 SQIVND (reference sequence). The CDR3 nucleotides read TGTGCCAGTAGTAGGTTAAGCGGACAGGGGCTAGCTGGCTACACCTTC. This translates into CASSRLSGQGLAGYTF.

The V gene is TRBV4-3, the J gene TRBJ2-5; a weak D match, TRBD1 (5 bases). The CDR3 is made up of 15 amino acids. Germline values: CDR1 LGHNA, CDR2 YSLEER. Trimming removed 4 bases from V and 7 bases from J, with 19 bases in between. CDR3 DNA: TGCGCCAGCAGCCTACAGGCAGAAAGTGGGTCGACCCAGTACTTC. Protein: CASSLQAESGSTQYF.

A word on this clone: The same CDR3 also results from other DNA sequences found in this sample. This chain links TRBV4-3 with TRBJ1-1; 9 bases are shared with TRBD1. Germline CDR1 reads LGHNA; CDR2 reads YSLEER. The length of the CDR3 is 16 residues. After removal of 0 bases from V and 1 base from J, the junction contained 3 bases not matched to a gene. The CDR3 here is CASSQDPQGANTEAFF. DNA of the CDR3: TGCGCCAGCAGCCAAGACCCACAGGGGGCGAACACTGAAGCTTTCTTT.